The 3 T cell receptor beta chains below all came from one sample that was sequenced in a study of blood T cell repertoires in COVID-19. Sequenced by immunoSEQ multiplex PCR; TCRdb stores in-frame clones only, minus some. The table records fewer than 120,000 clones, roughly 82% of them present only once. The source material was peripheral blood. These receptors were collected from a woman in her sixties with acute or convalescent COVID-19.

This clone was detected only once. The chain employs TRBV5-1 and TRBJ1-2, with D perhaps matching TRBD1 (5 bases). The CDR3 has 14 amino acids. Germline V gives CDR1 SGHRS, CDR2 YFSETQ. Trimming pared 4 bases from V and 0 bases from J, leaving 10 bases between. CDR3 DNA sequence: TGCGCCAGCAGCGACGACAGAGCTAACTATGGCTACACCTTC. Translated, it gives CASSDDRANYGYTF.

This chain uses TRBV19 with TRBJ1-3; the D is unclear. In germline, CDR1 is LNHDA, CDR2 SQIVND (reference sequence). This CDR3 region has 12 residues. V gave up 3 bases and J gave up 4 bases, with 4 bases separating them. The CDR3 region is CASSMGGNTIYF. The DNA for the CDR3 is TGTGCCAGTAGTATGGGCGGAAACACCATATATTTT. Looking up the rest from reference TRBV19 and TRBJ1-3 gives the full variable domain: DGGITQSPKYLFRKEGQNVTLSCEQNLNHDAMYWYRQDPGQGLRLIYYSQIVNDFQKGDIAEGYSVSREKKESFPLTVTSAQKNPTAFYLCASSMGGNTIYFGEGSWLTVV.

The gene calls are TRBV6-6 and TRBJ1-5; D is unclear. CDR3 length: 14 residues. The V gene lost 0 bases and the J gene lost 2 bases, with 5 bases spanning the gap. Per the germline V gene, CDR1 is MNHNY and CDR2 is SVGAGI (reference sequence). CDR3 sequence reads: CASSYSVRNQPQHF. The CDR3 DNA reads as TGTGCCAGCAGTTACTCCGTTCGCAATCAGCCCCAGCATTTT.